This passage covers 7 T cell receptor beta chains from one sample sequenced in a study of cytomegalovirus exposure and HLA in healthy donors. Profiled with immunoSEQ multiplex PCR; TCRdb holds only in-frame clones, not every one. The repertoire has approximately 170,000 clones, approximately 81% of them found once; the top ten carry approximately 10%. Sequenced material: PBMCs. Receptor source: a man aged 30 to 39 in good health and CMV-seropositive.

This chain uses TRBV7-9 with TRBJ1-2, with 8 bases that match TRBD1. Germline V gene data show CDR1 as SEHNR and CDR2 as FQNEAQ (reference sequence). The length of the CDR3 is 13 residues. The CDR3 DNA reads as TGTGCGGGGGGGCAGGGGGCGATCTATGGCTACACCTTC. This gives the protein CAGGQGAIYGYTF.

The gene calls are TRBV7-2 and TRBJ1-2, with a possible D match to TRBD1 (6 bases). The CDR3 has 11 residues. Germline-derived CDR1 and CDR2 are SGHTA and FQGNSA. V was shortened by 5 bases and J by 8 bases, with 9 bases between the two germline ends. Written as DNA, the CDR3 is TGTGCCAGCAGCCCTCAGGGGGGCTACACCTTC. It encodes CASSPQGGYTF.

The gene calls are TRBV11-2 and TRBJ2-4; 9 bases agree with TRBD2. Unmatched junction bases numbered 4, after V lost 6 bases and J lost 1 base. This CDR3 has 15 residues. Germline V gene data show CDR1 as SGHAT and CDR2 as FQNNGV. Here the CDR3 reads CASSLAGGAKNIQYF. The CDR3 DNA is TGTGCCAGCAGTTTGGCGGGAGGGGCCAAAAACATTCAGTACTTC.

V gene TRBV9 combines with J gene TRBJ1-1; possibly TRBD1 for D (5 bases). Between the trimmed V and J ends, which lost 4 bases and 3 bases, there was a span of 16 bases. There are 15 residues in the CDR3. Per germline, CDR1 SGDLS and CDR2 YYNGEE. As DNA, the CDR3 is TGTGCCAGCAGCCCCCGAGGGTGGGGGGACACTGAAGCTTTCTTT. Translating it yields CASSPRGWGDTEAFF.

This clone was counted once. The gene calls are TRBV4-1 and TRBJ2-1; D might be TRBD2 (7 bases). Per the germline V gene, CDR1 is MGHRA and CDR2 is YSYEKL. V lost 0 bases and J lost 15, with 18 bases in between. There are 14 residues in the CDR3. The CDR3 spells CASSQDQEGGPPFF. The DNA for the CDR3 is TGCGCCAGCAGCCAAGATCAGGAGGGGGGGCCTCCGTTCTTC.

This clone was counted only a few times. This chain links TRBV28 with TRBJ1-2, with 8 bases that match TRBD1. Germline V lookup: CDR1 MDHEN, CDR2 SYDVKM. The CDR3 has 14 residues. With 6 bases clipped from V and 5 bases from J, the junction kept 8 bases outside the gene matches. The CDR3 here is CASRTGTGDYGYTF. As DNA, the CDR3 is TGTGCCAGCAGGACCGGGACAGGAGATTATGGCTACACCTTC.

J is TRBJ2-1 and V is TRBV5-1, with 13 bases fitting TRBD2. CDR1 and CDR2 from the germline V gene are SGHRS and YFSETQ. The ends lost 2 bases at V and 5 bases at J; junction bases unmatched: 1. The CDR3 is made up of 15 amino acids. The CDR3: CASSFGTSGNNEQFF. Written as DNA, the CDR3 is TGCGCCAGCAGCTTTGGGACTAGCGGGAACAATGAGCAGTTCTTC.